This TCR beta chain was recovered during a study of CD8+ T cells in alopecia areata. Study-level results: Higher clonality and more expanded CD8+ clones appeared in lesional than normal scalp. It was less clear whether patients shared TCRs than it was in mice, possibly because of HLA.

Extraction of RNA preceded its reverse transcription into cDNA, which served as the sequencing template. Sequencing used immunoSEQ multiplex PCR; TCRdb keeps in-frame clones, though not all of them. The data show about 150,000 clones, 62% seen once. A word on this clone: No antigen is known for it.

From germline, CDR1 is MDHEN and CDR2 SYDVKM. Trimming removed 8 bases at V and 5 bases at J, with 12 bases between. The CDR3 contains 12 residues. The V gene is TRBV28, the J gene TRBJ1-1; D remains ambiguous. Sample: CD8+ T cells sorted from blood. The TCR sequence derives from a human donor in good health. The DNA for the CDR3 is TGTGCCAGCGGCAGTTCGCTGACTGAAGCTTTCTTT. The encoded protein is CASGSSLTEAFF.